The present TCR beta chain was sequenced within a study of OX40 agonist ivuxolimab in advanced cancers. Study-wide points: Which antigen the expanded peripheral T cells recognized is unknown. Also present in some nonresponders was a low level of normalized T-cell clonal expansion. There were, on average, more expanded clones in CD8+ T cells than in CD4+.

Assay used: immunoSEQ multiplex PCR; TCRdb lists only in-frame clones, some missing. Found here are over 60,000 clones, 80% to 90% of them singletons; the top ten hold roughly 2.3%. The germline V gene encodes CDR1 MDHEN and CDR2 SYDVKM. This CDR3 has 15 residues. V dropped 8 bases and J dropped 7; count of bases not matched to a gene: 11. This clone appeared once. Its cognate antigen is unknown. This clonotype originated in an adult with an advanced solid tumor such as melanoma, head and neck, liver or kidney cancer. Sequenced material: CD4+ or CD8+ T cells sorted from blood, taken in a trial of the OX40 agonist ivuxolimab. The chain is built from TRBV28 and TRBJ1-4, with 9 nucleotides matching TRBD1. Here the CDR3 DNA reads TGTGCCAGCGTACGACCGGGACAGGGAGGTGAAAAACTGTTTTTT. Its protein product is CASVRPGQGGEKLFF.